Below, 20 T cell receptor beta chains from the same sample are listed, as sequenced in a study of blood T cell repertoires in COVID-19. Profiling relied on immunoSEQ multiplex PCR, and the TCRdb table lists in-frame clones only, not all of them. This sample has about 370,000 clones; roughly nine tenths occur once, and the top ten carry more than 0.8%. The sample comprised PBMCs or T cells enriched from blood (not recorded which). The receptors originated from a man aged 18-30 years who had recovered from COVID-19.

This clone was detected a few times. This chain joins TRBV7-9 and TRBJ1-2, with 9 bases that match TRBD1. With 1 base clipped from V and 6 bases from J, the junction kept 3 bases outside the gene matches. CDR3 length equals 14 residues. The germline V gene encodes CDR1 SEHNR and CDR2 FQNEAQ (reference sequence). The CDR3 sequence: CASSLEGTGHGYTF. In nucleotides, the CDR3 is TGTGCCAGCAGCTTAGAAGGGACAGGGCATGGCTACACCTTC.

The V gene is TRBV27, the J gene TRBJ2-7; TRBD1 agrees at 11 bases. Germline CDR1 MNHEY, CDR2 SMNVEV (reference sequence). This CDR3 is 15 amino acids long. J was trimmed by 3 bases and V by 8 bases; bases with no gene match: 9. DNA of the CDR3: TGTGCCAGCGGATGGGGACAGGGGGGAAACTACGAGCAGTACTTC. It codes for CASGWGQGGNYEQYF.

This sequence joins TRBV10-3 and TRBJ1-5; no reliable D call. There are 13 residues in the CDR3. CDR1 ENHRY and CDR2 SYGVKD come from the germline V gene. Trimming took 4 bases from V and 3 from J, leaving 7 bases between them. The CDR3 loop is CAISVANNQPQHF. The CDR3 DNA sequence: TGTGCCATCAGTGTGGCCAACAATCAGCCCCAGCATTTT.

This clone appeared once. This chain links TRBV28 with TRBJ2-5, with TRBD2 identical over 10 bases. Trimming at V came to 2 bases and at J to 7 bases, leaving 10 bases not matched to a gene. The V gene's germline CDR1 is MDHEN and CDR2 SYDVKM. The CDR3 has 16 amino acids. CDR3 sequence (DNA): TGTGCCAGCAGTTTAATCATTAGCGGGAGGAAGGCGACCCAGTACTTC. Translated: CASSLIISGRKATQYF.

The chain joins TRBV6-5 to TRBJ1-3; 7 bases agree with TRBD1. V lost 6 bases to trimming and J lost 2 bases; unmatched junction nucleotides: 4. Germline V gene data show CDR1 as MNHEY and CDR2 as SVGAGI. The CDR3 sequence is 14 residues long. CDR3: CASSQQGTGNTIYF. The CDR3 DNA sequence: TGTGCCAGCAGCCAACAGGGGACTGGAAACACCATATATTTT.

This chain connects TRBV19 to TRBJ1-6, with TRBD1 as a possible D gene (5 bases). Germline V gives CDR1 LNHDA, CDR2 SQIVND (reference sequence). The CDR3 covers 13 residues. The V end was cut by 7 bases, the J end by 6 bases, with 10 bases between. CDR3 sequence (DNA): TGTGCCAGTATGGGGCAGATTAATTCACCCCTCCACTTT. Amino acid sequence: CASMGQINSPLHF. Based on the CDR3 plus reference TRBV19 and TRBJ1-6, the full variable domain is DGGITQSPKYLFRKEGQNVTLSCEQNLNHDAMYWYRQDPGQGLRLIYYSQIVNDFQKGDIAEGYSVSREKKESFPLTVTSAQKNPTAFYLCASMGQINSPLHFGNGTRLTVT.

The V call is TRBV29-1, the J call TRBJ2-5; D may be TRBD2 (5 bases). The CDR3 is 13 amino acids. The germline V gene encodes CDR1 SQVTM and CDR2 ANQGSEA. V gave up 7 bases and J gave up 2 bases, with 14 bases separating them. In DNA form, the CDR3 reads TGCAGCGCAGATGTGGGGAGACAAGAGACCCAGTACTTC. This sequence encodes CSADVGRQETQYF.

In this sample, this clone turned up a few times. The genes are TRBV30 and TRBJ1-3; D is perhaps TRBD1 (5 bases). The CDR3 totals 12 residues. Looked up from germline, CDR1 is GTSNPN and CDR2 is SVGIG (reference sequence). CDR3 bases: TGTGGCATGGGGCTACTCGGAAACACCATATATTTT. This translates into CGMGLLGNTIYF.

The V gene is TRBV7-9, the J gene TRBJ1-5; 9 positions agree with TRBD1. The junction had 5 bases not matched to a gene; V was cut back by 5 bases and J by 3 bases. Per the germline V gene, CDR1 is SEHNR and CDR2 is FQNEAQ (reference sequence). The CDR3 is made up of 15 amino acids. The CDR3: CASSPGQGNNQPQHF. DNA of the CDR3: TGTGCCAGCAGCCCGGGACAGGGCAACAATCAGCCCCAGCATTTT.

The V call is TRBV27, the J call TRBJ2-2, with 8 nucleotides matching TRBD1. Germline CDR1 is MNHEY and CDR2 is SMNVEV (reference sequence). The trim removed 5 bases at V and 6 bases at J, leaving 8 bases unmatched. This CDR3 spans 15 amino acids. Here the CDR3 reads CASSARQGLAGELFF. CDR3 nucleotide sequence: TGTGCCAGCAGTGCACGACAGGGGTTGGCCGGGGAGCTGTTTTTT.

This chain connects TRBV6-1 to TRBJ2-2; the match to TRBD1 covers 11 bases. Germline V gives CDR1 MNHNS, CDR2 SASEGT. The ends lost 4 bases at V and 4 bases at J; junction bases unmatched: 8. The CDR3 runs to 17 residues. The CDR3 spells CASSGTGGFRGTGELFF. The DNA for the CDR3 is TGTGCCAGCAGTGGGACAGGGGGCTTCCGGGGCACCGGGGAGCTGTTTTTT.

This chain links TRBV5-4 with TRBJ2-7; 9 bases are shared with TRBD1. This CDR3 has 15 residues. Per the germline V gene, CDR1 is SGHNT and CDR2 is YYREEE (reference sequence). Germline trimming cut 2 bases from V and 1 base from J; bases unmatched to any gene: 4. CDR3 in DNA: TGTGCCAGCAGCTTACCGGGACAGGGTTCCTACGAGCAGTACTTC. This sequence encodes CASSLPGQGSYEQYF.

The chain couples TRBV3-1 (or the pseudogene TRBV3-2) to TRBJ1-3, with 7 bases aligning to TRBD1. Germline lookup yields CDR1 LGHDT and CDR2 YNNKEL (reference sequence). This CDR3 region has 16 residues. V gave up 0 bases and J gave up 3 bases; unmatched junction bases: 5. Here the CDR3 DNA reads TGTGCCAGCAGCCAAGAGACAGGGTTTCGTGGAAACACCATATATTTT. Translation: CASSQETGFRGNTIYF.

For the CDR3, the DNA is TGTGCCAGCAGCCCCCTGGGCGGAGGCTCCTACGAGCAGTACTTC. Protein sequence: CASSPLGGGSYEQYF. The chain joins TRBV7-8 to TRBJ2-7, with D tentatively TRBD2 (5 bases). Trimming stripped 5 bases from V and 0 bases from J, with 14 bases between. The CDR3 sequence is 15 residues long. CDR1 SGHVS and CDR2 FQNEAQ come from the germline V gene.

The CDR3 region is CASSDRDLAAGTDTQYF. In DNA form, the CDR3 reads TGTGCCAGCAGCGACCGGGACTTGGCTGCGGGCACAGATACGCAGTATTTT. This chain joins TRBV9 and TRBJ2-3; the D gene is possibly TRBD2 (6 bases). Trimming took off 3 bases at V and 1 base at J, with 18 bases between the two ends. The CDR3 consists of 17 residues. The germline gives CDR1 SGDLS, CDR2 YYNGEE. The whole variable domain, remainder taken from reference TRBV9 and TRBJ2-3, is DSGVTQTPKHLITATGQRVTLRCSPRSGDLSVYWYQQSLDQGLQFLIQYYNGEERAKGNILERFSAQQFPDLHSELNLSSLELGDSALYFCASSDRDLAAGTDTQYFGPGTRLTVL.

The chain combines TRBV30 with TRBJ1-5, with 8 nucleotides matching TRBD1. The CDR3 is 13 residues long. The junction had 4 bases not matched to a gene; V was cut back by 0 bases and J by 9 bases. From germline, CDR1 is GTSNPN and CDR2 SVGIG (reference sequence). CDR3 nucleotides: TGTGCCTGGAGTGTTGGAGGGACAGGGCCCCAGCATTTT. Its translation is CAWSVGGTGPQHF.

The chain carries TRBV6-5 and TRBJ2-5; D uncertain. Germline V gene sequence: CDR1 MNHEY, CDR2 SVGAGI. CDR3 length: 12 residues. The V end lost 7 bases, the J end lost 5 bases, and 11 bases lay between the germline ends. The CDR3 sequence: CASTHESETQYF. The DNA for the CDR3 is TGTGCCAGCACCCACGAGTCGGAGACCCAGTACTTC.

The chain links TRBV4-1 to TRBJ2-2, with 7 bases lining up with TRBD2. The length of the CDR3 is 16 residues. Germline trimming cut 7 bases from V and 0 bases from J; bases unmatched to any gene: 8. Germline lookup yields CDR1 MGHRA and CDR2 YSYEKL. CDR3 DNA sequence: TGCGCCAGCACCACTAGGGGAGGGCCGAACACCGGGGAGCTGTTTTTT. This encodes CASTTRGGPNTGELFF.

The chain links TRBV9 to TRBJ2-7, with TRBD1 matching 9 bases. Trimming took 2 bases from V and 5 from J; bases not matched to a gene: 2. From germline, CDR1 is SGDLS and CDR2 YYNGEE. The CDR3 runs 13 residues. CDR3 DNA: TGTGCCAGCAGCGTTCGACAGGGGGACGAGCAGTACTTC. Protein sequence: CASSVRQGDEQYF.

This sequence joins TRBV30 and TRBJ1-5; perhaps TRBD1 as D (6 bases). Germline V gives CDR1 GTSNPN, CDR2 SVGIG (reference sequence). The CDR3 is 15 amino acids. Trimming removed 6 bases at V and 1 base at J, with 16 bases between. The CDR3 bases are TGTGCCTGCCAAAAAGGGGGGGAAAGCAATCAGCCCCAGCATTTT. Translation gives CACQKGGESNQPQHF.